These 10 T cell receptor beta chains share one sample of origin, sequenced in a study of CD8+ T cells in alopecia areata (dated by TCRdb to the late 2010s). The library came from the immunoSEQ multiplex PCR assay. RNA was extracted from all samples and reverse transcribed into cDNA, which served as template for TCR sequencing. TCRdb carries this immuneACCESS record with in-frame sequences only. Its versions omit some clonotypes, under half of them owing to an unresolved V gene in the studies checked, with the rest unexplained. In all, the sample holds over 150,000 clones, and 56% of those were seen once. Roughly 5% of the sample is in the top ten clones. Sequencing was done on a sample of CD8+ T cells sorted from blood. Receptors were obtained from a human donor in good health.

CDR3 residues: CASSHPDRDSHGKELFF. CDR3 DNA: TGCGCCAGCAGTCACCCAGACCGGGACAGCCACGGAAAAGAGCTGTTTTTT. The V and J genes are TRBV23-1 and TRBJ2-2, with 7 bases that match TRBD1. TRBV23-1 is an ORF, with its function uncertain. The CDR3 is made up of 17 amino acids. V gave up 3 bases and J gave up 11 bases; unmatched junction bases: 18.

The CDR3 DNA reads as TGTGCCAGCAGTCCAGGGGGCTCTGCCGAGCAGTACTTC. Protein product: CASSPGGSAEQYF. This chain connects TRBV6-5 to TRBJ2-7; TRBD1 matches 8 bases. This CDR3 is 13 amino acids long. Germline V gene data show CDR1 as MNHEY and CDR2 as SVGAGI. The junction had 6 bases not matched to a gene; V was cut back by 5 bases and J by 6 bases.

This chain links TRBV9 with TRBJ2-2, with D tentatively TRBD1 or TRBD2 (5 bases each). CDR1 SGDLS and CDR2 YYNGEE come from the germline V gene. Deletions cut 3 bases from V and 6 bases from J, with 12 bases between. This CDR3 comprises 14 residues. CDR3 in DNA: TGTGCCAGCAGCGCCTCCGGGGCGGCCGGGGAGCTGTTTTTT. Its translation is CASSASGAAGELFF.

The CDR3 region is CASSWGRGAAGELFF. DNA for the CDR3: TGCGCCAGCAGCTGGGGCCGGGGGGCAGCCGGGGAGCTGTTTTTT. V usage is TRBV5-1 and J usage is TRBJ2-2; a possible D gene is TRBD2 (7 bases). CDR3 size: 15 residues. CDR1 and CDR2 (germline): SGHRS, YFSETQ. Trimming stripped 3 bases from V and 6 bases from J, with 15 bases between.

The chain uses TRBV5-6 and TRBJ2-5; D not certain. V was pared by 0 bases and J by 12 bases, with 12 bases between. The CDR3 contains 12 residues. CDR1 is SGHDT, CDR2 YYEEEE, per germline. CDR3 DNA: TGTGCCAGCAGCTTGGCCCTGGGAACGAAGTACTTC. As protein: CASSLALGTKYF.

This clone was found once. V and J are TRBV11-2 and TRBJ2-2; D remains ambiguous. V was trimmed by 2 bases and J by 6 bases, leaving 1 base between them. Germline V lookup: CDR1 SGHAT, CDR2 FQNNGV. The CDR3 is 11 residues long. CDR3: CASSLSGELFF. CDR3 sequence (DNA): TGTGCCAGCAGCTTATCCGGGGAGCTGTTTTTT.

The chain combines TRBV5-1 with TRBJ2-1; no firm D call. This CDR3 is 13 amino acids long. The V end lost 4 bases, the J end lost 15 bases, and 20 bases lay between the germline ends. Per the germline V gene, CDR1 is SGHRS and CDR2 is YFSETQ. In DNA, the CDR3 is TGCGCCAGCAGCGGAGTAGAGGAGCGAAATCGGTTCTTC. This translates into CASSGVEERNRFF.

The V and J genes are TRBV30 and TRBJ2-2, with D perhaps matching TRBD2 (5 bases). The germline CDR1 and CDR2 sequences are GTSNPN and SVGIG (reference sequence). The CDR3 is made up of 16 amino acids. V gave up 0 bases and J gave up 2 bases, with 13 bases separating them. The CDR3 protein is CAWSVPGYTNTGELFF. Written as DNA, the CDR3 is TGTGCCTGGAGTGTACCGGGGTACACTAACACCGGGGAGCTGTTTTTT.

Turning to this clone: Other DNA sequences within the sample encode an identical CDR3. The chain is built from TRBV27 and TRBJ2-7, with D possibly being TRBD1 (6 bases). The V end was cut by 5 bases, the J end by 6 bases, with 11 bases between. CDR3 length equals 12 residues. CDR1 and CDR2 (germline): MNHEY, SMNVEV (reference sequence). CDR3 region: CASSPQGVEQYF. CDR3 sequence (DNA): TGTGCCAGCAGTCCACAGGGAGTCGAGCAGTACTTC.

The chain employs TRBV29-1 and TRBJ1-2; D is undetermined. V was clipped by 4 bases and J by 5 bases, with 11 bases between them. Germline V CDR1 and CDR2: SQVTM, ANQGSEA. The CDR3 loop spans 12 amino acids. The CDR3 spells CSVGSEPYGYTF. In DNA, the CDR3 is TGCAGCGTTGGAAGTGAGCCGTATGGCTACACCTTC.